One and the same sample provided the 27 T cell receptor beta chains below, sequenced in a study of shared clonotypes between healthy human individuals. Here immunoSEQ multiplex PCR was the method, and the copy in TCRdb shows in-frame clones only, minus some. The data show about a million clones, roughly 80% seen once. The sequenced sample was memory CD4+ T cells from PBMCs. Documented subset: CD45RA-negative fraction. Receptor source: a man aged 18 to 29 in good health. Some clones in this sample may be carry-over from other donors' samples.

The chain couples TRBV7-3 to TRBJ1-3, with 8 bases fitting TRBD1. Germline trimming cut 5 bases from V and 3 bases from J; bases unmatched to any gene: 3. CDR3 length: 14 residues. Germline-derived CDR1 and CDR2 are SGHTA and FQGTGA. The CDR3 protein is CASSAGGHGNTIYF. CDR3 DNA: TGTGCCAGCAGCGCAGGGGGCCATGGAAACACCATATATTTT.

The V and J genes are TRBV6-4 and TRBJ2-7; the match to TRBD1 covers 8 bases. The CDR3 extends over 14 amino acids. V gave up 9 bases and J gave up 2 bases; unmatched junction bases: 9. Germline-derived CDR1 and CDR2 are MRHNA and SNTAGT. CDR3 region: CARTETGVTYEQYF. For the CDR3, the DNA is TGTGCCAGGACGGAGACAGGGGTCACCTACGAGCAGTACTTC.

This chain connects TRBV5-6 to TRBJ2-1; D is ambiguous. Trimming stripped 0 bases from V and 0 bases from J, with 7 bases between. CDR3 size: 15 residues. Germline V gives CDR1 SGHDT, CDR2 YYEEEE. The chain's CDR3 is CASSLGAVSYNEQFF. As DNA, the CDR3 is TGTGCCAGCAGCTTGGGTGCGGTCTCCTACAATGAGCAGTTCTTC.

V usage is TRBV19 and J usage is TRBJ1-5, with no clear D. Germline-derived CDR1 and CDR2 are LNHDA and SQIVND (reference sequence). Trimming stripped 5 bases from V and 3 bases from J, with 5 bases between. This CDR3 contains 12 residues. CDR3 in DNA: TGTGCCAGTAGTCGAGCCAATCAGCCCCAGCATTTT. Translating gives CASSRANQPQHF.

The chain employs TRBV9 and TRBJ2-1; a weak D match, TRBD1 (6 bases). Germline assignment: CDR1 SGDLS and CDR2 YYNGEE. This CDR3 has 13 residues. Between the trimmed V and J ends, which lost 4 bases and 7 bases, there was a span of 12 bases. In DNA, the CDR3 is TGTGCCAGCAGCCCCGACAGGCCTAATGAGCAGTTCTTC. It is translated as CASSPDRPNEQFF.

The chain employs TRBV7-2 and TRBJ1-3; D uncertain. This CDR3 has 17 amino acids. The V end was cut by 2 bases, the J end by 0 bases, with 14 bases between. Germline values: CDR1 SGHTA, CDR2 FQGNSA. The CDR3 reads CASSLKGSSFSGNTIYF. CDR3 in DNA: TGTGCCAGCAGCTTAAAAGGTAGCAGCTTCTCTGGAAACACCATATATTTT.

As concerns this clone: At one boundary the junction diverges from the germline segment, which might be a read error. V and J are TRBV6-5 and TRBJ2-1; D gene uncertain. The V gene's germline CDR1 is MNHEY and CDR2 SVGAGI. CDR3 size: 14 residues. The CDR3 loop reads CASSNSDLRNEQFF. As DNA, the CDR3 is TGTGCCAGCAGTAACTCGGACCTGCGCAATGAGCAGTTCTTC.

The chain has TRBV10-3 and TRBJ2-2; the D is unclear. This CDR3 is 14 amino acids long. Germline CDR1 and CDR2: ENHRY and SYGVKD. V was clipped by 3 bases and J by 5 bases, with 10 bases between them. The CDR3 loop is CAISDSRWTGELFF. The CDR3 DNA sequence: TGTGCCATCAGTGATTCCAGGTGGACCGGGGAGCTGTTTTTT.

This clone was found a few times. V is TRBV19 and J is TRBJ1-5; D is perhaps TRBD1 (6 bases). Germline assignment: CDR1 LNHDA and CDR2 SQIVND (reference sequence). The CDR3 totals 17 residues. V was cut by 4 bases and J by 1 base, with 17 bases left in between. This CDR3 is CASSTEGYRASNQPQHF. The CDR3 DNA sequence: TGTGCCAGTAGTACCGAGGGGTACAGGGCCAGCAATCAGCCCCAGCATTTT.

The genes are TRBV2 and TRBJ2-2; D not certain. Trimming left V 7 bases short and J 7 bases short, with 13 bases between. Germline-derived CDR1 and CDR2 are SNHLY and FYNNEI. CDR3 size: 13 residues. CDR3 nucleotides: TGTGCCAGCAACCTTATAGGATTCGGGGAGCTGTTTTTT. This gives the protein CASNLIGFGELFF.

J is TRBJ1-4 and V is TRBV9; D is possibly TRBD1 (5 bases). This CDR3 contains 15 residues. Germline values: CDR1 SGDLS, CDR2 YYNGEE. V was pared by 4 bases and J by 4 bases, with 14 bases between. CDR3 bases: TGTGCCAGCAGCCCCCACCGACAGAGTAATGAAAAACTGTTTTTT. It yields the protein CASSPHRQSNEKLFF.

The rearrangement links TRBV10-3 to TRBJ1-4; 8 bases line up with TRBD1. The CDR3 is made up of 16 amino acids. CDR1 and CDR2 from the germline V gene are ENHRY and SYGVKD. The J segment lost 8 bases and the V segment lost 0 bases, leaving 8 bases of the junction unmatched. CDR3 residues: CAISESAGGTGEKLFF. The DNA of the CDR3 is TGTGCCATCAGTGAGTCGGCAGGGGGCACTGGGGAAAAACTGTTTTTT.

The J gene is TRBJ2-7, the V gene TRBV6-6; 11 nucleotides line up with TRBD2. The CDR3 is made up of 15 amino acids. Germline V gene sequence: CDR1 MNHNY, CDR2 SVGAGI (reference sequence). V gave up 0 bases and J gave up 3 bases; unmatched junction bases: 1. The CDR3 protein is CASSYSGLAVYEQYF. CDR3 nucleotides: TGTGCCAGCAGTTACTCGGGACTAGCGGTCTACGAGCAGTACTTC.

The chain couples TRBV2 to TRBJ1-1; a weak D match, TRBD1 (6 bases). Germline V CDR1 and CDR2: SNHLY, FYNNEI. V shed 8 bases and J shed 7 bases, with 17 bases lying between them. This CDR3 is built from 13 residues. The CDR3 DNA is TGTGCCAGCCACCGGACAGCCCAAAATGAAGCTTTCTTT. This sequence encodes CASHRTAQNEAFF.

This chain connects TRBV28 to TRBJ2-7; 7 nucleotides match TRBD1. CDR3 length: 15 amino acids. V trimming: 6 bases; J trimming: 2 bases; junction bases outside the gene matches: 10. Germline-derived CDR1 and CDR2 are MDHEN and SYDVKM. CDR3: CASSPIWDSPYEQYF. The CDR3 DNA is TGTGCCAGCAGCCCGATCTGGGACAGTCCCTACGAGCAGTACTTC.

The genes are TRBV6-5 and TRBJ2-1; 13 bases line up with TRBD2. The CDR3 loop spans 15 amino acids. V gave up 6 bases and J gave up 2 bases; unmatched junction bases: 1. Germline lookup yields CDR1 MNHEY and CDR2 SVGAGI. The CDR3, as DNA: TGTGCCAGCAGACTAGCGGGAGGGGCCTACAATGAGCAGTTCTTC. This translates into CASRLAGGAYNEQFF.

The chain uses TRBV28 and TRBJ2-3, with 10 bases aligning to TRBD1. With V trimmed by 4 bases and J by 3 bases, 4 bases remained unmatched. Germline CDR1 is MDHEN and CDR2 is SYDVKM. The CDR3 sequence is 15 residues long. The CDR3 loop reads CASSSGTGVTDTQYF. For the CDR3, the DNA is TGTGCCAGCAGTTCAGGGACAGGGGTAACAGATACGCAGTATTTT.

The J gene is TRBJ1-2, the V gene TRBV6-5; maybe TRBD1 (5 bases). There are 13 residues in the CDR3. Trimming took off 6 bases at V and 4 bases at J, with 12 bases between the two ends. Germline CDR1 and CDR2: MNHEY and SVGAGI. This CDR3 is CASSSREAYGYTF. The CDR3 nucleotides are TGTGCCAGCAGCTCCAGGGAAGCCTATGGCTACACCTTC.

The CDR3 region is CASSPGTLNTQYF. The DNA for the CDR3 is TGTGCCAGCAGCCCCGGGACCCTTAATACGCAGTATTTT. The chain has TRBV6-5 and TRBJ2-3; perhaps D is TRBD1 or TRBD2 (5 bases each). There are 13 residues in the CDR3. From germline, CDR1 is MNHEY and CDR2 SVGAGI. Trimming shortened V by 6 bases and J by 7 bases, and 14 bases separated the two germline ends.

V and J are TRBV6-5 and TRBJ2-3; D tentatively fits TRBD1 or TRBD2 (5 bases each). V was clipped by 3 bases and J by 5 bases, with 9 bases between them. Germline V gene lookup returns CDR1 MNHEY and CDR2 SVGAGI. The CDR3 totals 13 residues. DNA of the CDR3: TGTGCCAGCAGTTATCAGGGAGAAGATACGCAGTATTTT. It yields the protein CASSYQGEDTQYF.

This clone was seen ten or more times. The chain employs TRBV15 and TRBJ2-5, with D possibly being TRBD1 or TRBD2 (6 bases each). CDR1 is LNHNV and CDR2 is YYDKDF in the germline V gene (reference sequence). V was trimmed by 3 bases and J by 5 bases, leaving 13 bases between them. The CDR3 covers 14 residues. In DNA, the CDR3 is TGTGCCACCAGCAGGTACAGGGCGGGGGAGACCCAGTACTTC. Protein product: CATSRYRAGETQYF.

V gene TRBV27 combines with J gene TRBJ1-2; D possibly corresponds to TRBD1 (5 bases). CDR3 length: 15 residues. V was pared by 2 bases and J by 3 bases, with 13 bases between. CDR1 and CDR2 from the germline V gene are MNHEY and SMNVEV (reference sequence). In DNA form, the CDR3 reads TGTGCCAGCAGTTTAATATCCGGGACGGACTATGGCTACACCTTC. This codes for CASSLISGTDYGYTF.

The J gene is TRBJ2-7, the V gene TRBV4-2, with 14 positions matching TRBD2. V trimming: 4 bases; J trimming: 3 bases; junction bases outside the gene matches: 8. Per the germline V gene, CDR1 is LGHNA and CDR2 is YNFKEQ. The CDR3 contains 17 residues. Written as DNA, the CDR3 is TGTGCCAGCAGCCCGCAGCGCGGACTAGCGGGGGGCTACGAGCAGTACTTC. Its protein is CASSPQRGLAGGYEQYF.

The V and J genes are TRBV27 and TRBJ2-7; TRBD1 matches 7 bases. The junction had 13 bases not matched to a gene; V was cut back by 2 bases and J by 6 bases. This CDR3 comprises 16 residues. CDR1 and CDR2 from the germline V gene are MNHEY and SMNVEV (reference sequence). Written as DNA, the CDR3 is TGTGCCAGCAGTTTAGAGGCCGGGACAGCCTCGGGCGAGCAGTACTTC. Protein product: CASSLEAGTASGEQYF.

The rearrangement joins TRBV28 to TRBJ1-1; 7 bases align to TRBD1. The V gene's germline CDR1 is MDHEN and CDR2 SYDVKM. CDR3 length equals 14 residues. Trimming cost V 8 bases and J 5 bases; bases outside gene matches: 11. In DNA, the CDR3 is TGTGCCAGCGCTCCGGGACAGCGGAGGACTGAAGCTTTCTTT. Protein: CASAPGQRRTEAFF. Complete variable domain (other parts from reference TRBV28 and TRBJ1-1): DVKVTQSSRYLVKRTGEKVFLECVQDMDHENMFWYRQDPGLGLRLIYFSYDVKMKEKGDIPEGYSVSREKKERFSLILESASTNQTSMYLCASAPGQRRTEAFFGQGTRLTVV.

The rearrangement uses TRBV7-9 and TRBJ1-3; D unclear. The CDR3 loop spans 10 amino acids. The germline gives CDR1 SEHNR, CDR2 FQNEAQ (reference sequence). V dropped 5 bases and J dropped 13 bases, with 9 bases sitting between them. The CDR3 coding sequence is TGTGCCAGCAGCCCCGGCGGGATATATTTT. It is translated as CASSPGGIYF.

This sequence joins TRBV28 and TRBJ2-7; D is undetermined. Between the trimmed V and J ends, which lost 6 bases and 0 bases, there was a span of 15 bases. Looked up from germline, CDR1 is MDHEN and CDR2 is SYDVKM. This CDR3 is 15 amino acids long. The CDR3 DNA reads TGTGCCAGCAGCCCCCTTCATGCAATCTCCTACGAGCAGTACTTC. It specifies CASSPLHAISYEQYF.